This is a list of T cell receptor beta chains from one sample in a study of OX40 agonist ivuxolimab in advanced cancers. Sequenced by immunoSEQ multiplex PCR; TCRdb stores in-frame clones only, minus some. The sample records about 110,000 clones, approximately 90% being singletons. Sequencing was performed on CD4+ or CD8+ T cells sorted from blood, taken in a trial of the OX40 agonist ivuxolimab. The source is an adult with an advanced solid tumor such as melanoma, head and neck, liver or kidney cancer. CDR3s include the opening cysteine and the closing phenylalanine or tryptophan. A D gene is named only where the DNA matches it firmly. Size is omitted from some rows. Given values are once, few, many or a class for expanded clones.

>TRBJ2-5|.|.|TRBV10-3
CATNSDQETQYF
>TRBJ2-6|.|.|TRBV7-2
CASSNYGAGANVLTF
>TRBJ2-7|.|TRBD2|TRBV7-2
CASSPRLAGGSSYEQYF
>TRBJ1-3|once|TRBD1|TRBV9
CASSPQGQGAGNTIYF
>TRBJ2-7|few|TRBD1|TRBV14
CASSQGQGRRNEQYF
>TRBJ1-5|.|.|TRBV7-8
CASSLDSRGNQPQHF
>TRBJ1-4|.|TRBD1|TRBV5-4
CASSTPGQGNEKLFF
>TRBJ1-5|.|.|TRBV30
CAWSKGGGQPQHF
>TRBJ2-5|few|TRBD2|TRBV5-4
CASSLAGTSLETQYF
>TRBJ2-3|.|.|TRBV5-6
CASSLRQGTDTQYF
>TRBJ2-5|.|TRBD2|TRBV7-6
CASSWGLTSEETQYF
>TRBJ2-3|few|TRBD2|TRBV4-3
CASSQDPPGGTDTQYF
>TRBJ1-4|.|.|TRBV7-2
CASMGQRSRTNEKLFF
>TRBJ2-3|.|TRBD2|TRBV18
CASSPPMSGGTRDTQYF
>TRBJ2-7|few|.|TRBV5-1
CASSLSEGTYEQYF
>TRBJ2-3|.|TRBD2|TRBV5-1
CASSPGTSGDTDTQYF
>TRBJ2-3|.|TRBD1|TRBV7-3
CASSFDREYTQYF
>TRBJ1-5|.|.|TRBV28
CASNRTGRKDQPQHF
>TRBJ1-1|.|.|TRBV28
CASSFMNSAEAFF
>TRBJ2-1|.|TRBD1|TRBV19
CASSIQTGGLGEQFF
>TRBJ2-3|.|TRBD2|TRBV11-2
CASQLSLAGFTDTQYF
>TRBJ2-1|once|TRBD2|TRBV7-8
CASSYSGGATNEQFF
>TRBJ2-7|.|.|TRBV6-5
CASRLGQGGYEQYF
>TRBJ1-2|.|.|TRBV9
CASSVGAGDGYTF
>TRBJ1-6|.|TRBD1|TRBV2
CASSHSGQWNSPLHF
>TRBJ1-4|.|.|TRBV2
CASTSLGRTGEKLFF
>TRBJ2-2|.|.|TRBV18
CASSPADQNTGELFF
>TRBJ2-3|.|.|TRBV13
CASSLGIDTQYF
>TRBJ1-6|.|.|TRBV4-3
CASSQDPPQAGVGNNSPLHF
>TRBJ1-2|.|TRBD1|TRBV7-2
CASSLGGTGGRGHGYTF
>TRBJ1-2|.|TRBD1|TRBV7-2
CASSSDRATYGYTF
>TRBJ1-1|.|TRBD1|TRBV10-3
CAISVQGDTEAFF
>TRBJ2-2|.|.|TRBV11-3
CASSGLNSGELFF
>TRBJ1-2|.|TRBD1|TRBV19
CAAGRPRQGPNYGYTF
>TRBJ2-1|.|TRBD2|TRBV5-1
CASSVTSASSYNEQFF
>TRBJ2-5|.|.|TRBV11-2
CASSTEETQYF
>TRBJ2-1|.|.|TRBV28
CASSFFGDGEQFF
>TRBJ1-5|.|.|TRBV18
CASSMGSNQPQHF
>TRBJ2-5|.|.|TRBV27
CASSLLPGRETQYF
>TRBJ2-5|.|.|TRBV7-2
CASSLAQGTWETQYF
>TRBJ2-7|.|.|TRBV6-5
CASSYSGLYEQYF
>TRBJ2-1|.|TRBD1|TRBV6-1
CASSGWYRGDNEQFF
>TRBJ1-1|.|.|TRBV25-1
CASSENMGLNTEAFF
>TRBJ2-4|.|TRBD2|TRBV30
CAWSVTGGQIQYF
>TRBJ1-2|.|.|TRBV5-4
CASSLGVGSYGYTF
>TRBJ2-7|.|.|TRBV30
CAWSVQLVEEQYF
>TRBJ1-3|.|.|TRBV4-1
CASSHSAIFPGPSSGNTIYF
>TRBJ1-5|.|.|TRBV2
CASSVRGNNQPQHF
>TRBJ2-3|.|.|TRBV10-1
CASSESGLNPDTQYF
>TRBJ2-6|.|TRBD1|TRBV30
CAWAGQGASGANVLTF
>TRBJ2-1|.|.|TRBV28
CASSPSGNPPNEQFF
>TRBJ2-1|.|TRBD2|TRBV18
CASSPRLAGDNEQFF
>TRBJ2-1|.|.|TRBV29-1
CSVTGRDYNEQFF
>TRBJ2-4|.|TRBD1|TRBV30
CAWTGQGGNIQYF